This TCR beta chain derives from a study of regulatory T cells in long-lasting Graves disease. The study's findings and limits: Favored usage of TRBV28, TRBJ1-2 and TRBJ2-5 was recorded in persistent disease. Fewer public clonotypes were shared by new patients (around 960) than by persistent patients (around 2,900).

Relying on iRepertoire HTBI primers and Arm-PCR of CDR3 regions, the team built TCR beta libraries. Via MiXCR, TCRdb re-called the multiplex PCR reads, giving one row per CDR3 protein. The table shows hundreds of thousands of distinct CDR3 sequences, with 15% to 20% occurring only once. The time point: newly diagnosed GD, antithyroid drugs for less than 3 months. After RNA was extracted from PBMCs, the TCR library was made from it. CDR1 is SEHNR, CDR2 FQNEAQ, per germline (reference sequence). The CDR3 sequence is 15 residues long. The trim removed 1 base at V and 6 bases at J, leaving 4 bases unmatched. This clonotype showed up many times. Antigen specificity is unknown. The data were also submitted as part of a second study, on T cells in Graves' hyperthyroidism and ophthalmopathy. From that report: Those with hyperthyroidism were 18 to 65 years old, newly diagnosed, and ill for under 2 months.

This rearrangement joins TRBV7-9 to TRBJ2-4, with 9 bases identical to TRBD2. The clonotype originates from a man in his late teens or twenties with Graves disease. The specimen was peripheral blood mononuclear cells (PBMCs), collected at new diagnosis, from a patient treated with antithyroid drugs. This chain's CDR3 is CASSLDSGSSNIQYF. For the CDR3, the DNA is TGTGCCAGCAGCTTAGATAGCGGGAGCTCAAACATTCAGTACTTC. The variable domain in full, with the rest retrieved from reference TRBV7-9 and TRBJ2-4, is DTGVSQNPRHKITKRGQNVTFRCDPISEHNRLYWYRQTLGQGPEFLTYFQNEAQLEKSRLLSDRFSAERPKGSFSTLEIQRTEQGDSAMYLCASSLDSGSSNIQYFGAGTRLSVL.